This TCR beta chain was sequenced for a study of blood T cell repertoires in COVID-19. Turning to the study itself: The United States, Italy and Spain provided the acute and convalescent COVID-19 samples.

The authors' processing: Amplification from reference gene primers served as the basis for estimated nucleated cell counts. The protocol was immunoSEQ multiplex PCR, while the TCRdb copy is restricted to in-frame clones and leaves out a portion. That table furnishes V, J and clone size, whereas the DNA furnished D and trimming. The data contain 90,000 to 120,000 clones, about 86% of them singletons. The V gene lost 5 bases and the J gene lost 4 bases, with 12 bases spanning the gap. The CDR3 length is 14 residues. Germline V gives CDR1 MNHEY, CDR2 SMNVEV (reference sequence). The receptor was derived from a woman at least 80 years old with active or convalescent COVID-19. J is TRBJ2-1 and V is TRBV27; D is possibly TRBD2 (5 bases). The sequenced material came from peripheral blood. Written as DNA, the CDR3 is TGTGCCAGCAGTCCGGGATCTTCGTACAATGAGCAGTTCTTC. Translating it yields CASSPGSSYNEQFF.